These 27 T cell receptor beta chains came from one sample sequenced in a study of cytomegalovirus exposure and HLA in healthy donors. Both 60 Vbeta primers and 13 Jbeta primers went into the PCR. Assay used: immunoSEQ multiplex PCR; TCRdb lists only in-frame clones, some missing. The data hold some 91,000 clones, with 65% to 80% observed a single time. Material: PBMCs. Every receptor here comes from a man aged 35-49 years in good health and CMV-seropositive.

The chain joins TRBV25-1 to TRBJ2-7, with D hard to call. V gave up 3 bases and J gave up 2 bases, with 5 bases separating them. Germline values: CDR1 MGHDK, CDR2 SYGVNS. The CDR3 contains 12 residues. In DNA, the CDR3 is TGTGCCAGCAGTGAGTCTACCTACGAGCAGTACTTC. It is translated as CASSESTYEQYF.

The rearrangement links TRBV7-9 to TRBJ2-1; possibly TRBD1 for D (6 bases). The germline V gene encodes CDR1 SEHNR and CDR2 FQNEAQ (reference sequence). The V gene lost 5 bases and the J gene lost 0 bases, with 11 bases spanning the gap. This CDR3 is 15 amino acids long. CDR3 protein: CASSGDTSSYNEQFF. The CDR3 region has the DNA TGTGCCAGCAGCGGGGACACGAGCTCCTACAATGAGCAGTTCTTC.

The rearrangement uses TRBV4-3 and TRBJ1-1; 8 bases fit TRBD1. V lost 4 bases and J lost 4; bases outside the gene matches: 5. The CDR3 length is 14 residues. Germline loops: CDR1 LGHNA, CDR2 YSLEER. The CDR3 DNA is TGCGCCAGCAGCCGACAGGGGCGCGGCACTGAAGCTTTCTTT. It specifies CASSRQGRGTEAFF.

This clone occurred a few times. The CDR3 DNA reads TGTGCCAGCAGTGAAAGAGAGCGGCCCCGTCTGAATGGAGAGCAGTACTTC. It specifies CASSERERPRLNGEQYF. The chain is built from TRBV6-1 and TRBJ2-7; tentatively, D is TRBD2 (5 bases). Germline V gene data show CDR1 as MNHNS and CDR2 as SASEGT. CDR3 size: 17 residues. Trimming shortened V by 2 bases and J by 7 bases, and 24 bases separated the two germline ends.

Remarks on this clone: The junction shows a germline mismatch at one end, possibly a read error. The rearrangement links TRBV10-3 to TRBJ1-2, with D unclear. Germline V gives CDR1 ENHRY, CDR2 SYGVKD. The CDR3 is made up of 12 amino acids. The CDR3: CAVSESDYGYTF. CDR3 nucleotide sequence: TGTGCCGTCAGTGAGTCCGACTATGGCTACACCTTC.

The chain recombines TRBV28 with TRBJ2-7, with 15 bases fitting TRBD2. The CDR3 has 19 residues. The trim removed 7 bases at V and 5 bases at J, leaving 18 bases unmatched. CDR1 is MDHEN and CDR2 is SYDVKM in the germline V gene. CDR3 loop: CASINSGLAGGDFAHEQYF. The CDR3 region has the DNA TGTGCCAGCATCAATTCAGGACTAGCGGGAGGGGACTTTGCCCACGAGCAGTACTTC.

This chain links TRBV4-2 with TRBJ2-5; 7 bases match TRBD2. The J call could be wrong; TRBJ2-7 is a better fit for the DNA end. Germline-derived CDR1 and CDR2 are LGHNA and YNFKEQ. CDR3 length: 16 amino acids. The CDR3 reads CASSQERGSLGYEQYF. CDR3 DNA sequence: TGTGCCAGCAGCCAAGAGCGGGGGTCATTGGGATACGAGCAGTACTTC.

The J gene is TRBJ2-7, the V gene TRBV5-4; TRBD2 matches at 8 bases. Unmatched junction bases numbered 9, after V lost 7 bases and J lost 3 bases. CDR3 length: 14 amino acids. Germline-derived CDR1 and CDR2 are SGHNT and YYREEE (reference sequence). Here the CDR3 reads CASHRAGEIYEQYF. As DNA, the CDR3 is TGTGCCAGCCATCGAGCGGGGGAAATCTACGAGCAGTACTTC.

In this sample, this clone turned up a few times. The chain is built from TRBV5-4 and TRBJ2-5, with D possibly matching TRBD2 (7 bases). V was pared by 0 bases and J by 4 bases, with 10 bases between. The length of the CDR3 is 14 residues. Germline V lookup: CDR1 SGHNT, CDR2 YYREEE (reference sequence). The CDR3 region has the DNA TGTGCCAGCAGCTTGGCGAGGGGGGGAGAGACCCAGTACTTC. Protein: CASSLARGGETQYF.

This chain connects TRBV12-5 to TRBJ2-1, with TRBD1 matching over 8 bases. This CDR3 comprises 19 residues. Germline V gene sequence: CDR1 LGHNT, CDR2 FRNRAP. The V segment lost 2 bases and the J segment 1 base; nucleotides outside the gene matches: 13. The CDR3: CASGLTGQGYYRSYNEQFF. The CDR3 bases are TGTGCTAGTGGTTTGACAGGACAGGGTTACTATAGGTCCTACAATGAGCAGTTCTTC.

The chain has TRBV4-1 and TRBJ1-6, with D unresolved. The CDR3 consists of 15 residues. The germline V and J ends were trimmed by 0 bases and 8 bases, with 11 bases remaining between them. Per the germline V gene, CDR1 is MGHRA and CDR2 is YSYEKL. CDR3 residues: CASSQEAQSHSPLHF. The CDR3 DNA reads as TGCGCCAGCAGCCAAGAGGCCCAATCTCATTCACCCCTCCACTTT.

The gene calls are TRBV7-6 and TRBJ1-6, with 8 positions matching TRBD1. Trimming took 3 bases from V and 0 from J; bases not matched to a gene: 4. From germline, CDR1 is SGHVS and CDR2 FNYEAQ. The CDR3 runs 17 residues. This CDR3 reads CASSLTGDSSYNSPLHF. As DNA, the CDR3 is TGTGCCAGCAGCTTGACAGGGGACAGCTCCTATAATTCACCCCTCCACTTT.

The rearrangement joins TRBV28 to TRBJ1-4; D not resolved. This CDR3 is 14 amino acids long. Germline assignment: CDR1 MDHEN and CDR2 SYDVKM. The V end was cut by 5 bases, the J end by 0 bases, with 7 bases between. CDR3: CASSLLSTNEKLFF. The CDR3 nucleotides are TGTGCCAGCAGTCTCCTTTCAACTAATGAAAAACTGTTTTTT.

The V call is TRBV5-1, the J call TRBJ1-5; possible D gene TRBD1, 5 bases. Trimming removed 0 bases from V and 7 bases from J, with 8 bases in between. The CDR3 is made up of 13 amino acids. Germline CDR1 is SGHRS and CDR2 is YFSETQ. CDR3 region: CASSLGRDQPQHF. CDR3 nucleotides: TGCGCCAGCAGCTTGGGGAGGGACCAGCCCCAGCATTTT.

The chain recombines TRBV18 with TRBJ2-7; 7 positions match TRBD2. The CDR3 spans 14 residues. Germline-derived CDR1 and CDR2 are KGHSH and LQKENI. The V gene end was trimmed by 4 bases and the J gene end by 3 bases; junction bases not matched to a gene: 6. The CDR3, as DNA: TGTGCCAGCTCACTCCAGCGGGGAAGCTACGAGCAGTACTTC. Translation gives CASSLQRGSYEQYF.

This clone occurred a few times. The genes are TRBV5-1 and TRBJ2-5; D gene uncertain. The length of the CDR3 is 15 residues. The ends were cut back, 2 bases at V and 5 bases at J, with 16 bases in the middle. CDR1 and CDR2 from the germline V gene are SGHRS and YFSETQ. The CDR3 sequence: CASSFLGDEVETQYF. CDR3 nucleotides: TGCGCCAGCAGCTTTTTAGGAGATGAGGTGGAGACCCAGTACTTC.

This clone has more than one count but fewer than ten. V gene TRBV5-5 combines with J gene TRBJ2-2; a possible D gene is TRBD2 (6 bases). CDR1 and CDR2 from the germline V gene are SGHKS and YYEKEE (reference sequence). The V end lost 3 bases, the J end lost 5 bases, and 17 bases lay between the germline ends. The CDR3 is made up of 16 amino acids. Written as DNA, the CDR3 is TGTGCCAGCAGCTCAAACCCCTTGGGAGGAACCGGGGAGCTGTTTTTT. Translating gives CASSSNPLGGTGELFF.

The chain carries TRBV9 and TRBJ1-3, with D hard to call. Looked up from germline, CDR1 is SGDLS and CDR2 is YYNGEE. This CDR3 is 16 amino acids long. Trimming removed 4 bases at V and 1 base at J, with 15 bases between. This chain's CDR3 is CASSPIVEGSGNTIYF. The CDR3 nucleotides are TGTGCCAGCAGCCCCATAGTGGAGGGATCTGGAAACACCATATATTTT. Looking up the rest from reference TRBV9 and TRBJ1-3 gives the full variable domain: DSGVTQTPKHLITATGQRVTLRCSPRSGDLSVYWYQQSLDQGLQFLIQYYNGEERAKGNILERFSAQQFPDLHSELNLSSLELGDSALYFCASSPIVEGSGNTIYFGEGSWLTVV.

The sample holds a few counts of this clone. The sample holds other DNA sequences that translate to the same CDR3. This sequence joins TRBV7-2 and TRBJ2-7, with 8 bases lining up with TRBD2. CDR3 size: 14 residues. Germline V gene sequence: CDR1 SGHTA, CDR2 FQGNSA. J lost 3 bases, V lost 0 bases, and 1 base had no gene match. The CDR3 nucleotides read TGTGCCAGCAGCTTAGCCGCGGGGGGCTACGAGCAGTACTTC. Amino acids: CASSLAAGGYEQYF. Variable domain in full (rest from reference TRBV7-2 and TRBJ2-7): GAGVSQSPSNKVTEKGKDVELRCDPISGHTALYWYRQSLGQGLEFLIYFQGNSAPDKSGLPSDRFSAERTGGSVSTLTIQRTQQEDSAVYLCASSLAAGGYEQYFGPGTRLTVT.

About this clone: The junction and the germline gene differ at one end; a read error may be behind it. The chain links TRBV2 to TRBJ2-3, with 16 bases identical to TRBD2. CDR1 is SNHLY and CDR2 is FYNNEI in the germline V gene. The CDR3 has 15 residues. The CDR3 bases are TGTGCCGGCAGGGCCGGGACTAGCGGGAGGGCACGGCAGTATTTT. This sequence encodes CAGRAGTSGRARQYF.

This clone was picked up one time. Other nucleotide sequences in the sample specify the same CDR3. The chain is built from TRBV5-4 and TRBJ2-2; a possible D gene is TRBD1 (6 bases). The V end was cut by 0 bases, the J end by 3 bases, with 9 bases between. This CDR3 spans 15 amino acids. The germline V gene encodes CDR1 SGHNT and CDR2 YYREEE (reference sequence). CDR3 sequence (DNA): TGTGCCAGCAGCTTGGGGAACAGGGACACCGGGGAGCTGTTTTTT. Translation gives CASSLGNRDTGELFF.

V usage is TRBV7-9 and J usage is TRBJ2-3; TRBD2 aligns across 9 bases. Germline CDR1 is SEHNR and CDR2 is FQNEAQ (reference sequence). This CDR3 spans 17 amino acids. The trim removed 5 bases at V and 2 bases at J, leaving 11 bases unmatched. This CDR3 is CASSRLGGGEPTDTQYF. The CDR3 nucleotides read TGTGCCAGCAGCCGGCTCGGCGGGGGGGAACCCACAGATACGCAGTATTTT.

The chain couples TRBV7-9 to TRBJ1-6, with TRBD1 matching over 9 bases. Unmatched junction bases numbered 6, after V lost 5 bases and J lost 7 bases. The germline V gene encodes CDR1 SEHNR and CDR2 FQNEAQ (reference sequence). This CDR3 has 15 residues. This CDR3 reads CASSRGTGTNSPLHF. DNA of the CDR3: TGTGCCAGCAGCCGCGGGACAGGGACGAATTCACCCCTCCACTTT.

The chain combines TRBV5-8 with TRBJ1-4; D possibly corresponds to TRBD1 (5 bases). V lost 5 bases, J lost 8 bases, and 10 bases lay in between. Per the germline V gene, CDR1 is SGHTS and CDR2 is YDEGEE. The CDR3 has 12 amino acids. CDR3 region: CASSSQVEKLFF. As DNA, the CDR3 is TGTGCCAGCAGTTCACAGGTAGAAAAACTGTTTTTT.

This clone was seen a handful of times. The V and J genes are TRBV5-4 and TRBJ2-1, with TRBD1 as a possible D gene (8 bases). The CDR3 covers 15 residues. The germline V gene encodes CDR1 SGHNT and CDR2 YYREEE (reference sequence). With 1 base removed from V and 8 bases from J, the gap between germline ends came to 16 bases. The CDR3 coding sequence is TGTGCCAGCAGCTTGAGGTGGACAGGGAGGGATGAGCAGTTCTTC. Translation gives CASSLRWTGRDEQFF.

The chain couples TRBV29-1 to TRBJ1-1, with D possibly being TRBD1 (5 bases). Germline assignment: CDR1 SQVTM and CDR2 ANQGSEA. The CDR3 contains 13 residues. The V and J ends lost 4 bases and 1 base respectively, with 10 bases between them. The DNA for the CDR3 is TGCAGCGTTGTTTCGGGGGGGAACACTGAAGCTTTCTTT. It codes for CSVVSGGNTEAFF.

V gene TRBV11-2 combines with J gene TRBJ1-2, with TRBD1 matching over 7 bases. V lost 5 bases to trimming and J lost 0 bases; unmatched junction nucleotides: 6. The CDR3 is 15 residues long. Germline CDR1 SGHAT, CDR2 FQNNGV. The CDR3 protein is CASSGRQGTNYGYTF. The CDR3 nucleotides are TGTGCCAGCAGCGGCCGACAGGGAACTAACTATGGCTACACCTTC.